A single sample is the source of the 6 T cell receptor beta chains below, sequenced in a study of blood T cell repertoires in COVID-19. Clones were read by immunoSEQ multiplex PCR, and TCRdb kept only the in-frame ones, dropping some. Among almost 50,000 clones, 80% to 85% were seen once, and the ten largest hold roughly 1.4%. The sample comprised peripheral blood. These receptors were obtained from a man aged 50-60 years with acute or convalescent COVID-19.

V gene TRBV11-2 combines with J gene TRBJ1-4; tentatively, D is TRBD1 (5 bases). Per the germline V gene, CDR1 is SGHAT and CDR2 is FQNNGV. The CDR3 totals 12 residues. V gave up 5 bases and J gave up 8 bases, with 9 bases separating them. CDR3 sequence reads: CASSRSGEKLFF. For the CDR3, the DNA is TGTGCCAGCAGCCGCTCAGGGGAAAAACTGTTTTTT.

The chain employs TRBV5-1 and TRBJ1-3; possible D gene TRBD1, 5 bases. Per germline, CDR1 SGHRS and CDR2 YFSETQ. The germline V and J ends were trimmed by 3 bases and 0 bases, with 13 bases remaining between them. The CDR3 length is 16 residues. In DNA, the CDR3 is TGCGCCAGCAGCTCGGGGGTATTCCACTCTGGAAACACCATATATTTT. Its protein product is CASSSGVFHSGNTIYF.

The V call is TRBV4-1, the J call TRBJ1-2; no reliable D call. Trimming left V 3 bases short and J 1 base short, with 9 bases between. CDR3 length: 14 residues. Germline-derived CDR1 and CDR2 are MGHRA and YSYEKL. CDR3 sequence: CASSQHINNYGYTF. The CDR3, as DNA: TGCGCCAGCAGCCAGCACATCAATAACTATGGCTACACCTTC.

V is TRBV9 and J is TRBJ2-3, with TRBD2 matching over 13 bases. This CDR3 is 17 amino acids long. Per germline, CDR1 SGDLS and CDR2 YYNGEE. After removal of 4 bases from V and 2 bases from J, the junction contained 7 bases not matched to a gene. The DNA of the CDR3 is TGTGCCAGCAGCACCCGGACTAGCGGGAGCCCCACAGATACGCAGTATTTT. It codes for CASSTRTSGSPTDTQYF.

The chain joins TRBV12-3 or TRBV12-4 to TRBJ1-1; maybe TRBD1 (6 bases). The CDR3 has 13 residues. V lost 5 bases and J lost 5, with 12 bases in between. The CDR3 here is CASSRLDRTEAFF. The CDR3 DNA sequence: TGTGCCAGCAGTCGGCTTGACAGGACTGAAGCTTTCTTT.

V and J are TRBV7-2 and TRBJ2-7, with 13 bases aligning to TRBD2. After removal of 2 bases from V and 2 bases from J, the junction contained 0 bases not matched to a gene. The length of the CDR3 is 15 residues. Looked up from germline, CDR1 is SGHTA and CDR2 is FQGNSA. CDR3 in amino acids: CASSLTSGGAYEQYF. Here the CDR3 DNA reads TGTGCCAGCAGCTTAACTAGCGGGGGGGCCTACGAGCAGTACTTC.